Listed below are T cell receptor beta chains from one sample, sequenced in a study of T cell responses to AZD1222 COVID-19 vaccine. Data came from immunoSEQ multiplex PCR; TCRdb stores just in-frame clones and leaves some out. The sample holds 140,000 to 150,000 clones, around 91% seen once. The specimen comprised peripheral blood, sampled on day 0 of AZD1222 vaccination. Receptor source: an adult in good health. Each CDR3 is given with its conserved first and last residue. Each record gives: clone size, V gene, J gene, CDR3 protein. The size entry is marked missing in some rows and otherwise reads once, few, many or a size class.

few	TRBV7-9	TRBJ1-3	CASSLAVQGPSGNTIYF
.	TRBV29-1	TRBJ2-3	CSVATQTSTDTQYF
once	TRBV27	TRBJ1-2	CASSLSSGYGYTF
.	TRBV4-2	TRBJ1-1	CASSPGTGGTEAFF
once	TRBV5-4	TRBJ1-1	CASSSDLQGNTEAFF
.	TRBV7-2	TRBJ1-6	CASSLVGPDSYNSPLHF
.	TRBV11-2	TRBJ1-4	CASSRRTNEKLFF
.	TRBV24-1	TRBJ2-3	CATSDRVGLGTDTQYF
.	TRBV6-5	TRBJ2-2	CASRTPLTGELFF
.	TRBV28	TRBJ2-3	CASGLLADNTDTQYF
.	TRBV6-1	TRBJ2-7	CASSELGNSYEQYF
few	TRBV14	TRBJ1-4	CASSPLSVDEKLFF
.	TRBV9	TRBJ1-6	CASSGGGTGYSPLHF
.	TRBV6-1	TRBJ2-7	CASSDTYEQYF
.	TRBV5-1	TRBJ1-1	CASSLAGRPRDTEAFF
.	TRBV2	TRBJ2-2	CASTRGGTGVLTGELFF
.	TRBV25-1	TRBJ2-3	CASSESRERGTDTQYF
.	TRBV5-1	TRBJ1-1	CASSLGQIMNTEAFF
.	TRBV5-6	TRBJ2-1	CASTPGAVYNEQFF
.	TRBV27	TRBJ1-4	CASSLGTPNEKLFF
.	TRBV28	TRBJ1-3	CASRGDLGNTIYF
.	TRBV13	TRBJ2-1	CASSRAAYNEQFF
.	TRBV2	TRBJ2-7	CASSVGRGSYEQYF
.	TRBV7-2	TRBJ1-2	CASSFGAGTYGYTF
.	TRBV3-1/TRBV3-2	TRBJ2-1	CASSQDLRSYNEQFF
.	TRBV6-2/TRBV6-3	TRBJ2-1	CASSYSGFNEQFF
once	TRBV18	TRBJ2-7	CASSYTGGGEQYF
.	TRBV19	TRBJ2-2	CASSTSIQGGELFF
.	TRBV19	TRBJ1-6	CASSDRGGSPLHF
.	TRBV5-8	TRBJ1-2	CASSLVGADGYTF
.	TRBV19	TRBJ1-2	CASSRGGADGYTF
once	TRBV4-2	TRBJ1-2	CASSQESPASGYTF
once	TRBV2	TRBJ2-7	CASSRSTGGSSYEQYF
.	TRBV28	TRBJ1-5	CASSPDLPRGQGQEGNQPQHF
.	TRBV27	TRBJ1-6	CASSWSSYNSPLHF
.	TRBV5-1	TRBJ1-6	CASSLVGRTTPLHF
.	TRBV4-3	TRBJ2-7	CASSRTGTELYEQYF
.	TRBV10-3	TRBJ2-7	CAISPQGSTSYEQYF
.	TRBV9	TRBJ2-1	CASSVGVGANEQFF
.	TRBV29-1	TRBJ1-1	CSVEEQGNTEAFF
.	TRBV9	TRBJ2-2	CASSPGLSGGLTGELFF
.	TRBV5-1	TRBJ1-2	CASSLASGSGYGYTF
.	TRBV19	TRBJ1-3	CASSTDRGNTIYF
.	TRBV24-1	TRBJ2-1	CATSDLRHEVGEQFF
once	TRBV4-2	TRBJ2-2	CASSPGYSNTGELFF
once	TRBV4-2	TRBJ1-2	CASSQDKGGYGYTF
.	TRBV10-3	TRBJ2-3	CAISDGGPSTDTQYF
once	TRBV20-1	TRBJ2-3	CSASSRDRGGGTDTQYF
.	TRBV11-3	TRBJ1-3	CASSYRVGNTIYF
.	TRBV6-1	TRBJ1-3	CASSDEPLLSGNTIYF
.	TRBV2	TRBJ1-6	CASSLWTPYNSPLHF
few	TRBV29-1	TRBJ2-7	CSAQAHAGGSYEQYF
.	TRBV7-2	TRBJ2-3	CASSPSSDTQYF
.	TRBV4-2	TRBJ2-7	CASSQVGDEQYF
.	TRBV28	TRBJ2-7	CASRSQGAGEQYF
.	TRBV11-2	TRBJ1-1	CASSFQTGGTEAFF
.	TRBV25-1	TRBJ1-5	CASSEVGADNQPQHF